These 23 T cell receptor beta chains were sequenced from one sample in a study of T cells in Graves' hyperthyroidism and ophthalmopathy. Researchers amplified the TCR beta CDR3 regions from RNA transcripts. A first-round RT-PCR of the TCR CDR3 used the HTBI primer set. A single record per CDR3 protein comes from TCRdb applying MiXCR to the multiplex PCR reads. In the table there are under 300,000 distinct CDR3 sequences, around 13% of which are singletons. The specimen was blood. These receptors all come from a woman between 40 and 50 years old with Graves' hyperthyroidism.

This clonotype was detected ten times or more. The chain has TRBV24-1 and TRBJ1-5; no reliable D call. The CDR3 sequence is 15 residues long. Germline V gene sequence: CDR1 KGHDR, CDR2 SFDVKD. Trimming pared 2 bases from V and 0 bases from J, leaving 7 bases between. CDR3 DNA: TGTGCCACCAGTGATTCGGGTGGTAGCAATCAGCCCCAGCATTTT. This translates into CATSDSGGSNQPQHF.

This clonotype was recorded many times. This sequence joins TRBV7-9 and TRBJ2-3, with D perhaps TRBD2 (5 bases). The V end lost 6 bases, the J end lost 3 bases, and 13 bases lay between the germline ends. The CDR3 contains 14 residues. Per germline, CDR1 SEHNR and CDR2 FQNEAQ (reference sequence). The CDR3 DNA sequence: TGTGCCAGCAGGATAAGGACGGGGACAGATACGCAGTATTTT. This sequence encodes CASRIRTGTDTQYF.

The genes are TRBV2 and TRBJ2-7; weak D call: TRBD2 (6 bases). Germline CDR1 is SNHLY and CDR2 is FYNNEI. Trimming removed 6 bases at V and 3 bases at J, with 18 bases between. The CDR3 has 15 residues. The CDR3 DNA reads as TGTGCCAGCAGGGACACTGCGGGATTTAGCTACGAGCAGTACTTC. It is translated as CASRDTAGFSYEQYF.

This chain links TRBV11-2 with TRBJ2-5; D call uncertain. CDR1 is SGHAT, CDR2 FQNNGV, per germline. Trimming removed 2 bases at V and 5 bases at J, with 6 bases between. There are 12 residues in the CDR3. CDR3 coding DNA: TGTGCCAGCAGCTTACTCGCGGAGACCCAGTACTTC. Its protein product is CASSLLAETQYF.

This clonotype has a count of ten or more. The V call is TRBV6-1, the J call TRBJ1-3; TRBD1 might be the D (5 bases). CDR1 is MNHNS, CDR2 SASEGT, per germline. The CDR3 extends over 14 amino acids. Trimming left V 5 bases short and J 2 bases short, with 10 bases between. CDR3 nucleotide sequence: TGTGCCAGCAGTATTCGGGGGGCTGGAAACACCATATATTTT. Translated: CASSIRGAGNTIYF.

This clonotype has ten or more counts. This rearrangement joins TRBV18 to TRBJ1-1; D is undetermined. V gave up 5 bases and J gave up 1 base, with 8 bases separating them. The germline CDR1 and CDR2 sequences are KGHSH and LQKENI. The CDR3 is 13 residues long. The CDR3 coding sequence is TGTGCCAGCTCATCATCAGAGAACACTGAAGCTTTCTTT. As protein: CASSSSENTEAFF.

Ten or more counts support this clonotype. J is TRBJ2-1 and V is TRBV6-5; 11 nucleotides align to TRBD2. The germline V gene has CDR1 MNHEY and CDR2 SVGAGI. This CDR3 contains 16 residues. Germline trimming cut 2 bases from V and 3 bases from J; bases unmatched to any gene: 3. The CDR3 bases are TGTGCCAGCAGTTACGGACTAGCGGGCGGCTACAATGAGCAGTTCTTC. This encodes CASSYGLAGGYNEQFF.

This clonotype was observed at least ten times. The CDR3 DNA reads TGTGCTAGTGGTTTGGACACTCTTGAAGCTTTCTTT. Its translation: CASGLDTLEAFF. The chain couples TRBV12-5 to TRBJ1-1; D unclear. V shed 1 base and J shed 7 bases, with 7 bases lying between them. The CDR3 runs 12 residues. CDR1 and CDR2 (germline): LGHNT, FRNRAP. The full variable domain, rest sourced from reference TRBV12-5 and TRBJ1-1, is DARVTQTPRHKVTEMGQEVTMRCQPILGHNTVFWYRQTMMQGLELLAYFRNRAPLDDSGMPKDRFSAEMPDATLATLKIQPSEPRDSAVYFCASGLDTLEAFFGQGTRLTVV.

This clonotype showed up many times. Its ends do not fully match the called genes, so a read error is possible. The chain links TRBV5-1 to TRBJ2-3, with unresolved D. The CDR3 loop spans 11 amino acids. Germline V gives CDR1 SGHRS, CDR2 YFSETQ. The CDR3 DNA reads TGTGCCAGCAGTTTGGAAGATACGCAGTATTTT. It translates to CASSLEDTQYF.

This clonotype has a count of ten or more. The CDR3 is CASSYGDGGQPQHF. The DNA for the CDR3 is TGTGCCAGCAGCTACGGCGACGGGGGTCAGCCCCAGCATTTT. The gene calls are TRBV12-3 or TRBV12-4 and TRBJ1-5; D perhaps matches TRBD1 (5 bases). This CDR3 has 14 amino acids. The V end lost 6 bases, the J end lost 6 bases, and 15 bases lay between the germline ends.

The V and J genes are TRBV9 and TRBJ2-5, with 8 positions matching TRBD1. The ends lost 2 bases at V and 4 bases at J; junction bases unmatched: 10. The CDR3 totals 16 residues. The germline V gene has CDR1 SGDLS and CDR2 YYNGEE. CDR3 protein: CASSVLQGVSGETQYF. The CDR3, as DNA: TGTGCCAGCAGCGTCCTACAGGGGGTTTCCGGAGAGACCCAGTACTTC.

In this sample, this clonotype turned up many times. The chain employs TRBV6-1 and TRBJ2-5, with D tentatively TRBD2 (5 bases). The V end was cut by 8 bases, the J end by 7 bases, with 14 bases between. There are 12 residues in the CDR3. CDR1 is MNHNS and CDR2 is SASEGT in the germline V gene. The CDR3 spells CASHSGSGTQYF. The CDR3 DNA follows: TGTGCCAGCCACAGCGGTTCCGGGACCCAGTACTTC.

This clonotype was seen repeatedly, ten times or more. The chain combines TRBV11-1 with TRBJ2-7; 8 nucleotides agree with TRBD1. The germline CDR1 and CDR2 sequences are SGHAT and FQDESV (reference sequence). Trimming took 0 bases from V and 3 from J; bases not matched to a gene: 1. The CDR3 runs to 14 residues. The CDR3: CASSLAGQVYEQYF. Here the CDR3 DNA reads TGTGCCAGCAGCTTAGCGGGACAGGTCTACGAGCAGTACTTC.

This clonotype was counted ten times or more. The chain links TRBV12-3 or TRBV12-4 to TRBJ2-2; TRBD2 aligns across 14 bases. This CDR3 has 15 amino acids. The J segment lost 6 bases and the V segment lost 6 bases, leaving 3 bases of the junction unmatched. CDR3 region: CASRAGLAGAGELFF. CDR3 coding DNA: TGTGCCAGCAGGGCGGGACTAGCGGGAGCCGGGGAGCTGTTTTTT.

This clonotype was found many times. The V call is TRBV29-1, the J call TRBJ2-7, with D possibly TRBD2 on 6 matching bases. CDR1 is SQVTM and CDR2 is ANQGSEA in the germline V gene. The CDR3 is made up of 10 amino acids. The V gene lost 6 bases and the J gene lost 6 bases, with 9 bases spanning the gap. CDR3 region: CSVWDFEQYF. CDR3 coding DNA: TGCAGCGTATGGGACTTCGAGCAGTACTTC.

This clonotype has at least ten counts. V gene TRBV12-3 or TRBV12-4 combines with J gene TRBJ2-5; D not resolved. V was shortened by 5 bases and J by 1 base, with 11 bases between the two germline ends. The length of the CDR3 is 14 residues. Here the CDR3 reads CASSLRRRQETQYF. In nucleotides, the CDR3 is TGTGCCAGCAGTCTTCGGAGACGCCAAGAGACCCAGTACTTC.

This chain uses TRBV3-1 with TRBJ1-2; 7 positions match TRBD1. The V gene's germline CDR1 is LGHDT and CDR2 YNNKEL (reference sequence). V was clipped by 6 bases and J by 5 bases; unmatched bases: 6. This CDR3 is built from 13 residues. The CDR3 loop reads CASSTGEVYGYTF. CDR3 bases: TGTGCCAGCAGTACAGGGGAGGTATATGGCTACACCTTC. The whole variable domain, filled in from reference TRBV3-1 and TRBJ1-2, reads DTAVSQTPKYLVTQMGNDKSIKCEQNLGHDTMYWYKQDSKKFLKIMFSYNNKELIINETVPNRFSPKSPDKAHLNLHINSLELGDSAVYFCASSTGEVYGYTFGSGTRLTVV.

Many counts were recorded for this clonotype. This sequence joins TRBV3-1 and TRBJ2-1; D is unclear. V was trimmed by 2 bases and J by 7 bases, leaving 9 bases between them. This CDR3 has 13 residues. The germline V gene encodes CDR1 LGHDT and CDR2 YNNKEL (reference sequence). The CDR3 bases are TGTGCCAGCAGCCAACAGGTTATGAATGAGCAGTTCTTC. Amino acid sequence: CASSQQVMNEQFF.

This clonotype was detected ten times or more. The chain couples TRBV7-8 to TRBJ1-2; 7 bases are shared with TRBD1. The CDR3 has 14 amino acids. V trimming: 5 bases; J trimming: 5 bases; junction bases outside the gene matches: 8. Germline V gene lookup returns CDR1 SGHVS and CDR2 FQNEAQ. CDR3 DNA sequence: TGTGCCAGCAGCGCGACAGGGCCGGCGTATGGCTACACCTTC. It encodes CASSATGPAYGYTF.

Many counts were recorded for this clonotype. V and J are TRBV12-3 or TRBV12-4 and TRBJ2-5; tentative D call: TRBD2 (5 bases). The CDR3 contains 13 residues. Trimming removed 2 bases from V and 5 bases from J, with 9 bases in between. The CDR3 bases are TGTGCCAGCAGTTTACGGGGATGGGAGACCCAGTACTTC. Protein: CASSLRGWETQYF.

The table lists this clonotype with many counts. J is TRBJ2-5 and V is TRBV28; TRBD2 matches 11 bases. The CDR3 extends over 15 amino acids. Germline CDR1 reads MDHEN; CDR2 reads SYDVKM. Trimming took 6 bases from V and 1 from J; bases not matched to a gene: 4. The CDR3 DNA reads as TGTGCCAGCAGGGGACTAGCGGAGACCCAAGAGACCCAGTACTTC. As protein: CASRGLAETQETQYF.

This clonotype was detected many times. The chain combines TRBV6-1 with TRBJ2-3; 7 bases fit TRBD2. The CDR3 extends over 17 amino acids. The trim removed 6 bases at V and 0 bases at J, leaving 12 bases unmatched. Germline CDR1 is MNHNS and CDR2 is SASEGT. Written as DNA, the CDR3 is TGTGCCAGCAGGATACTAGCGACGTATACTAGCACAGATACGCAGTATTTT. Amino acid sequence: CASRILATYTSTDTQYF.

This clonotype has at least ten counts. This chain connects TRBV27 to TRBJ2-1; 7 bases map to TRBD2. Germline V gives CDR1 MNHEY, CDR2 SMNVEV (reference sequence). V shed 4 bases, J shed 6 bases, and the junction held 9 bases outside the gene matches. The CDR3 spans 15 residues. The CDR3, as DNA: TGTGCCAGCAGTTCGGGGGGTGGTACCCTCAATGAGCAGTTCTTC. As protein: CASSSGGGTLNEQFF.